These 22 T cell receptor beta chains were sequenced from one sample in a study of cytomegalovirus exposure and HLA in healthy donors. In the PCR, 60 Vbeta and 13 Jbeta primers were used. Assay: immunoSEQ multiplex PCR; the TCRdb copy retains only in-frame clones and omits some. The sample lists 150,000 to 200,000 clones, approximately 79% seen once, with 0.69% in the top ten. Sequencing was done on a sample of PBMCs. Receptors were obtained from a woman aged 40 to 50 in good health and CMV-seronegative.

The chain joins TRBV18 to TRBJ2-7; 8 positions match TRBD1. V lost 5 bases, J lost 1 base, and 7 bases stayed unmatched. The V gene's germline CDR1 is KGHSH and CDR2 LQKENI. This CDR3 is 15 amino acids long. This chain's CDR3 is CASSTYRGISYEQYF. CDR3 nucleotide sequence: TGTGCCAGCTCAACCTACAGGGGGATTTCCTACGAGCAGTACTTC.

The chain recombines TRBV7-9 with TRBJ1-5, with TRBD1 identical over 8 bases. This CDR3 is 17 amino acids long. Germline-derived CDR1 and CDR2 are SEHNR and FQNEAQ (reference sequence). With V trimmed by 1 base and J by 3 bases, 8 bases remained unmatched. Here the CDR3 DNA reads TGTGCCAGCAGCTTAGGATCGGGACAGGTCGCCAATCAGCCCCAGCATTTT. Amino acid sequence: CASSLGSGQVANQPQHF.

The chain carries TRBV5-6 and TRBJ2-3, with D uncertain. Per the germline V gene, CDR1 is SGHDT and CDR2 is YYEEEE. The CDR3 runs to 15 residues. The V end lost 2 bases, the J end lost 4 bases, and 14 bases lay between the germline ends. Here the CDR3 reads CASSFGGLIADTQYF. For the CDR3, the DNA is TGTGCCAGCAGCTTCGGCGGCCTCATCGCAGATACGCAGTATTTT. Variable domain in full (rest from reference TRBV5-6 and TRBJ2-3): DAGVTQSPTHLIKTRGQQVTLRCSPKSGHDTVSWYQQALGQGPQFIFQYYEEEERQRGNFPDRFSGHQFPNYSSELNVNALLLGDSALYLCASSFGGLIADTQYFGPGTRLTVL.

This clone was seen just once. The rearrangement joins TRBV7-8 to TRBJ2-5, with 9 nucleotides matching TRBD1. Germline trimming cut 8 bases from V and 9 bases from J; bases unmatched to any gene: 13. Per germline, CDR1 SGHVS and CDR2 FQNEAQ. This CDR3 has 14 amino acids. In DNA form, the CDR3 reads TGTGCCAGCTTGTTCGGGACAGGGATTGGGGCCCAGTACTTC. Protein sequence: CASLFGTGIGAQYF.

The CDR3 nucleotides read TGTGCCAGCAGCGAACAGACTAGCGGGTTGCATACGCAGTATTTT. Amino acid sequence: CASSEQTSGLHTQYF. The genes are TRBV9 and TRBJ2-3; TRBD2 matches 10 bases. The V segment lost 3 bases and the J segment 7 bases; nucleotides outside the gene matches: 8. This CDR3 spans 15 amino acids. The germline V gene encodes CDR1 SGDLS and CDR2 YYNGEE.

This clone was found a few times. The chain employs TRBV6-6 and TRBJ2-7; TRBD1 matches 7 bases. This CDR3 region has 13 residues. Trimming cost V 5 bases and J 6 bases; bases outside gene matches: 7. Germline V gives CDR1 MNHNY, CDR2 SVGAGI (reference sequence). CDR3 loop: CASSQQGLIEQYF. CDR3 nucleotide sequence: TGTGCCAGCAGTCAACAGGGGCTTATCGAGCAGTACTTC.

The rearrangement joins TRBV7-9 to TRBJ1-1; TRBD1 is a possible D gene (6 bases). The CDR3 covers 12 residues. V was clipped by 7 bases and J by 3 bases, with 9 bases between them. Germline values: CDR1 SEHNR, CDR2 FQNEAQ (reference sequence). The chain's CDR3 is CASTSGDTEAFF. As DNA, the CDR3 is TGTGCCAGCACCTCAGGGGACACTGAAGCTTTCTTT.

The rearrangement joins TRBV5-1 to TRBJ1-1, with a weak D call TRBD1 (6 bases). Germline V gives CDR1 SGHRS, CDR2 YFSETQ. There are 14 residues in the CDR3. Trimming removed 0 bases from V and 4 bases from J, with 10 bases in between. CDR3 DNA sequence: TGCGCCAGCAGCTTGGTGGGGGCGCGCACTGAAGCTTTCTTT. Protein: CASSLVGARTEAFF.

The genes are TRBV4-1 and TRBJ1-4; 8 bases match TRBD1. Losses at the gene ends were 0 bases for V and 6 bases for J; bases not matched to a gene: 3. CDR3 size: 15 residues. Germline CDR1 MGHRA, CDR2 YSYEKL. The DNA for the CDR3 is TGCGCCAGCAGCCAAGACGAACAGGGGGATGAAAAACTGTTTTTT. As protein: CASSQDEQGDEKLFF.

This chain joins TRBV7-9 and TRBJ1-1, with D maybe TRBD1 (5 bases). V lost 8 bases and J 3 bases, leaving 13 bases between the germline ends. Looked up from germline, CDR1 is SEHNR and CDR2 is FQNEAQ (reference sequence). The CDR3 is made up of 13 amino acids. CDR3 amino acids: CASLFGADTEAFF. For the CDR3, the DNA is TGTGCCAGCTTATTTGGGGCCGACACTGAAGCTTTCTTT.

The chain carries TRBV2 and TRBJ2-5, with 7 bases aligning to TRBD1. The end of the DNA is better explained by TRBJ2-7, so the J call may be wrong. Germline values: CDR1 SNHLY, CDR2 FYNNEI. The CDR3 is 15 residues long. The chain's CDR3 is CASRGNRGISYEQYF. CDR3 DNA sequence: TGTGCCAGCAGGGGGAACAGGGGAATCTCCTACGAGCAGTACTTC.

The rearrangement uses TRBV10-3 and TRBJ1-1; 8 bases line up with TRBD1. The ends lost 6 bases at V and 1 base at J; junction bases unmatched: 7. The CDR3 is 15 residues long. Germline CDR1 ENHRY, CDR2 SYGVKD. CDR3 in DNA: TGTGCCATCAGGGGACAGGATACTCGGAACACTGAAGCTTTCTTT. The encoded protein is CAIRGQDTRNTEAFF.

The chain carries TRBV30 and TRBJ2-5; weak D call: TRBD1 (5 bases). The J call may be incorrect, as the DNA end agrees better with TRBJ2-7. The germline V gene encodes CDR1 GTSNPN and CDR2 SVGIG (reference sequence). This CDR3 has 17 amino acids. The CDR3 reads CAWSGRTPRTQSYEQYF. The CDR3 region has the DNA TGTGCCTGGAGTGGCCGGACACCACGAACCCAATCCTACGAGCAGTACTTC.

This clone was seen only once. The chain combines TRBV2 with TRBJ2-2; D gene unclear. The CDR3 is made up of 13 amino acids. Germline V gene sequence: CDR1 SNHLY, CDR2 FYNNEI. V lost 9 bases and J lost 0, with 8 bases in between. CDR3 residues: CASVRSNTGELFF. As DNA, the CDR3 is TGTGCCAGTGTGAGGTCGAACACCGGGGAGCTGTTTTTT.

The gene calls are TRBV9 and TRBJ2-2; D is perhaps TRBD1 (6 bases). The CDR3 loop spans 17 amino acids. V was trimmed by 0 bases and J by 6 bases, leaving 18 bases between them. Germline CDR1 and CDR2: SGDLS and YYNGEE. DNA of the CDR3: TGTGCCAGCAGCGTAGCCCCTCCGGACAGTATGCCCGGGGAGCTGTTTTTT. Its protein product is CASSVAPPDSMPGELFF.

This chain connects TRBV19 to TRBJ1-5; D ambiguous. V was shortened by 3 bases and J by 0 bases, with 15 bases between the two germline ends. The CDR3 has 17 residues. The germline V gene encodes CDR1 LNHDA and CDR2 SQIVND (reference sequence). The CDR3 nucleotides read TGTGCCAGTAGTATTTCCGTGAGGCGGGATAGCAATCAGCCCCAGCATTTT. It yields the protein CASSISVRRDSNQPQHF.

This chain links TRBV30 with TRBJ2-2; 14 bases map to TRBD2. Trimming cost V 1 base and J 8 bases; bases outside gene matches: 3. The CDR3 runs 15 residues. Germline values: CDR1 GTSNPN, CDR2 SVGIG (reference sequence). CDR3 bases: TGTGCCTGGAGTGCCGGGACTAGCGGGAGTGGGGAGCTGTTTTTT. This encodes CAWSAGTSGSGELFF.

The gene calls are TRBV7-6 and TRBJ2-1, with 14 bases fitting TRBD2. J gave up 7 bases and V 8 bases, and 7 bases lay outside the gene matches. The length of the CDR3 is 15 residues. The germline CDR1 and CDR2 sequences are SGHVS and FNYEAQ. CDR3 loop: CASWTSGGPRNEQFF. CDR3 coding DNA: TGTGCCAGCTGGACTAGCGGGGGGCCTCGAAATGAGCAGTTCTTC.

The V gene is TRBV19, the J gene TRBJ1-2; 7 positions match TRBD1. The CDR3 sequence is 14 residues long. The J segment lost 6 bases and the V segment lost 6 bases, leaving 10 bases of the junction unmatched. Germline V gene data show CDR1 as LNHDA and CDR2 as SQIVND (reference sequence). The CDR3 nucleotides are TGTGCCAGTAGAACCGGGACAGCTGATCATGGCTACACCTTC. Protein: CASRTGTADHGYTF.

The chain employs TRBV7-9 and TRBJ2-2, with 12 bases matching TRBD2. This CDR3 region has 15 residues. The junction had 4 bases not matched to a gene; V was cut back by 5 bases and J by 6 bases. From germline, CDR1 is SEHNR and CDR2 FQNEAQ (reference sequence). The DNA for the CDR3 is TGTGCCAGCAGCCTTGGACTAGCGGGGCCCGGGGAGCTGTTTTTT. This codes for CASSLGLAGPGELFF.

The rearrangement links TRBV28 to TRBJ1-1; D is possibly TRBD1 (5 bases). Germline loops: CDR1 MDHEN, CDR2 SYDVKM. The CDR3 is 14 amino acids. Trimming left V 5 bases short and J 1 base short, with 11 bases between. DNA of the CDR3: TGTGCCAGCAGTCCCCCGGGGGAGAACACTGAAGCTTTCTTT. It encodes CASSPPGENTEAFF.

The chain combines TRBV5-1 with TRBJ1-1, with 7 positions matching TRBD1. The CDR3 covers 15 residues. The J segment lost 0 bases and the V segment lost 4 bases, leaving 6 bases of the junction unmatched. Per germline, CDR1 SGHRS and CDR2 YFSETQ. The CDR3 DNA reads TGCGCCAGCAGCGGTTCGGGACAGATGAACACTGAAGCTTTCTTT. Protein product: CASSGSGQMNTEAFF.